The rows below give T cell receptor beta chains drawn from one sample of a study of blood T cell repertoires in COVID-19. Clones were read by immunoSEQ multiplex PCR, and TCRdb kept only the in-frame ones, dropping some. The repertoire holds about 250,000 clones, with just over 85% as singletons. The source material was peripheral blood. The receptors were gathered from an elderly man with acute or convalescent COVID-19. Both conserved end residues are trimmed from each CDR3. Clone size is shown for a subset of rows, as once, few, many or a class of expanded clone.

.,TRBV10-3,AIRTGEAGTEAF
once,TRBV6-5,ASSFPSRSNQPQH
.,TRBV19,ASSRRDRGRAGYT
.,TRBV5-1,ASSPGGGTGNTIY
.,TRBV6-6,ASMVGTEAYGYT
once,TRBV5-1,ASSLAGVMNTEAF
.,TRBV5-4,ASSLELAGTYNEQF
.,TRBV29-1,SVETGVLGVRF
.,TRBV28,ASSSQRGEGTGELF
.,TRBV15,ATSHDRGGTYNEQF
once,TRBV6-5,ASTATVPTEAF
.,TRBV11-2,ASSGVGQGENYEQY
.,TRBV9,ASSVGGAGNTIY
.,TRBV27,ASSLSGAQGYTEAF
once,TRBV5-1,ASSLAGGKNSGNTIY
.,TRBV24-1,ATSRDTARNEQF
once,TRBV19,ASSSRDRVRTGELF
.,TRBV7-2,ASSSSSGRGPGELF